This T cell receptor (beta chain) was sequenced in a study of T-cell memory formation after mild COVID-19. The CDR3 spans 14 residues. With 3 bases clipped from V and 9 bases from J, the junction kept 3 bases outside the gene matches. From germline, CDR1 is SGHTA and CDR2 FQGTGA. TCRdb passed the 5' RACE reads through MiXCR, listing each CDR3 protein once. The data hold roughly 180,000 distinct CDR3 sequences, with about 9.9% observed a single time. The TCR was taken from a young man who had mild COVID-19 (a few samples of this study predate the infection). Cell type and time point are not known. Sequencing was performed on PBMCs or a T cell subset sorted from them (not recorded which). The chain joins TRBV7-3 to TRBJ2-2; TRBD2 matches at 11 bases. DNA for the CDR3: TGTGCCAGCAGCTTTGGGACTAGCGGTCGGGAGCTGTTTTTT. Its protein product is CASSFGTSGRELFF. Full variable domain (remainder filled in from reference TRBV7-3 and TRBJ2-2): GAGVSQTPSNKVTEKGKYVELRCDPISGHTALYWYRQSLGQGPEFLIYFQGTGAADDSGLPNDRFFAVRPEGSVSTLKIQRTERGDSAVYLCASSFGTSGRELFFGEGSRLTVL.